The 13 T cell receptor beta chains listed next were all sequenced from one sample in a study of blood T cells in healthy people across ages. A sample-barcoded 5' primer and a J-beta primer mix were used in a second PCR of roughly 6 to 11 cycles. One entry per CDR3 protein results from TCRdb running MiXCR on the 5' RACE reads. The sample shows around 800,000 distinct CDR3 sequences, about half of them seen only once. The sample was blood. These receptors were taken from a man of 80 years or more in good health.

This clonotype has only a few counts. The rearrangement joins TRBV4-3 to TRBJ1-4; maybe TRBD1 (6 bases). The V and J ends lost 5 bases and 5 bases respectively, with 18 bases between them. CDR1 LGHNA and CDR2 YSLEER come from the germline V gene. The CDR3 contains 16 residues. This CDR3 is CASSSRWDTINEKLFF. The CDR3 nucleotides are TGCGCCAGCAGCTCCCGATGGGACACCATCAATGAAAAACTGTTTTTT.

V and J are TRBV18 and TRBJ2-7; 7 bases map to TRBD2. The CDR3 runs to 15 residues. Germline CDR1 and CDR2: KGHSH and LQKENI. V was pared by 0 bases and J by 0 bases, with 2 bases of the junction left unmatched. The CDR3 region has the DNA TGTGCCAGCTCACCACCTTCGGGAGGCTCCTACGAGCAGTACTTC. It codes for CASSPPSGGSYEQYF. Complete variable domain (other parts from reference TRBV18 and TRBJ2-7): NAGVMQNPRHLVRRRGQEARLRCSPMKGHSHVYWYRQLPEEGLKFMVYLQKENIIDESGMPKERFSAEFPKEGPSILRIQQVVRGDSAAYFCASSPPSGGSYEQYFGPGTRLTVT.

This clonotype was detected a few times. The chain carries TRBV29-1 and TRBJ2-5; 8 nucleotides match TRBD1. Per germline, CDR1 SQVTM and CDR2 ANQGSEA. The CDR3 loop spans 14 amino acids. The V gene end was trimmed by 3 bases and the J gene end by 5 bases; junction bases not matched to a gene: 8. The CDR3 protein is CSVDFQGAGETQYF. The CDR3 DNA is TGCAGCGTTGATTTTCAGGGGGCGGGGGAGACCCAGTACTTC.

The chain couples TRBV11-1 to TRBJ1-1; D is uncertain. Deletions cut 6 bases from V and 8 bases from J, with 13 bases between. The CDR3 has 12 amino acids. CDR1 and CDR2 (germline): SGHAT, FQDESV (reference sequence). CDR3 protein: CASSRISREAFF. The CDR3 DNA follows: TGTGCCAGCAGTCGTATAAGTAGAGAAGCTTTCTTT.

V is TRBV5-1 and J is TRBJ2-1; D call uncertain. Germline V gene lookup returns CDR1 SGHRS and CDR2 YFSETQ. This CDR3 comprises 14 residues. The V and J ends lost 1 base and 5 bases respectively, with 10 bases between them. DNA of the CDR3: TGCGCCAGCAGCTTGAGTTACACAAACAATGAGCAGTTCTTC. It specifies CASSLSYTNNEQFF.

The rearrangement links TRBV9 to TRBJ2-3; 8 bases map to TRBD1. There are 16 residues in the CDR3. The germline V gene has CDR1 SGDLS and CDR2 YYNGEE. After removal of 3 bases from V and 5 bases from J, the junction contained 11 bases not matched to a gene. The CDR3 nucleotides read TGTGCCAGCAGCGATAACGACAGGGGAAGATTAGATACGCAGTATTTT. Translation: CASSDNDRGRLDTQYF.

This sequence joins TRBV12-3 or TRBV12-4 and TRBJ1-4; the D gene is possibly TRBD1 (5 bases). This CDR3 is built from 15 residues. V shed 6 bases and J shed 8 bases, with 19 bases lying between them. The CDR3 region has the DNA TGTGCCAGCAGACCGCGAGGGCGGGAGGGGGAAAAACTGTTTTTT. Its protein is CASRPRGREGEKLFF.

The chain carries TRBV13 and TRBJ2-7; 9 positions match TRBD1. The CDR3 runs to 15 residues. After removal of 4 bases from V and 6 bases from J, the junction contained 10 bases not matched to a gene. From germline, CDR1 is PRHDT and CDR2 FYEKMQ (reference sequence). The CDR3: CASSSYGQGLSEQYF. The CDR3 nucleotides read TGTGCCAGCAGCTCGTATGGACAGGGGTTGAGCGAGCAGTACTTC.

V gene TRBV20-1 combines with J gene TRBJ2-3; TRBD1 agrees at 10 bases. CDR1 is DFQATT, CDR2 SNEGSKA, per germline (reference sequence). V lost 0 bases to trimming and J lost 4 bases; unmatched junction nucleotides: 10. The CDR3 is 17 amino acids. This CDR3 is CSARDSGTGVPADTQYF. The CDR3 nucleotides are TGCAGTGCTAGAGATTCGGGGACAGGGGTACCGGCAGATACGCAGTATTTT.

This clonotype has ten or more counts. The chain carries TRBV12-3 or TRBV12-4 and TRBJ2-3; perhaps TRBD2 as D (6 bases). CDR3 size: 13 residues. V was shortened by 8 bases and J by 2 bases, with 11 bases between the two germline ends. The CDR3 DNA is TGTGCCAGCCAGGCGGGGTCCACAGATACGCAGTATTTT. Translating it yields CASQAGSTDTQYF.

This chain links TRBV7-2 with TRBJ2-1, with 10 bases matching TRBD2. Germline V gene lookup returns CDR1 SGHTA and CDR2 FQGNSA. V shed 7 bases, J shed 0 bases, and the junction held 3 bases outside the gene matches. CDR3 length: 15 amino acids. CDR3 sequence reads: CASTPSGSSYNEQFF. DNA of the CDR3: TGTGCCAGCACCCCTAGCGGGAGCTCCTACAATGAGCAGTTCTTC.

The chain couples TRBV27 to TRBJ2-1, with TRBD2 matching 8 bases. The germline gives CDR1 MNHEY, CDR2 SMNVEV (reference sequence). Losses at the gene ends were 5 bases for V and 8 bases for J; bases not matched to a gene: 11. CDR3 length: 15 amino acids. CDR3 amino acids: CASSESWTAGDEQFF. As DNA, the CDR3 is TGTGCCAGCAGTGAATCCTGGACAGCGGGAGATGAGCAGTTCTTC.

The sample holds a few counts of this clonotype. The chain joins TRBV6-1 to TRBJ2-1; D is undetermined. Per germline, CDR1 MNHNS and CDR2 SASEGT. V was cut by 3 bases and J by 7 bases, with 16 bases left in between. This CDR3 is 15 amino acids long. The CDR3 sequence is CASSDPVDVKNEQFF. The CDR3 region has the DNA TGTGCCAGCAGTGATCCCGTTGATGTCAAAAATGAGCAGTTCTTC.